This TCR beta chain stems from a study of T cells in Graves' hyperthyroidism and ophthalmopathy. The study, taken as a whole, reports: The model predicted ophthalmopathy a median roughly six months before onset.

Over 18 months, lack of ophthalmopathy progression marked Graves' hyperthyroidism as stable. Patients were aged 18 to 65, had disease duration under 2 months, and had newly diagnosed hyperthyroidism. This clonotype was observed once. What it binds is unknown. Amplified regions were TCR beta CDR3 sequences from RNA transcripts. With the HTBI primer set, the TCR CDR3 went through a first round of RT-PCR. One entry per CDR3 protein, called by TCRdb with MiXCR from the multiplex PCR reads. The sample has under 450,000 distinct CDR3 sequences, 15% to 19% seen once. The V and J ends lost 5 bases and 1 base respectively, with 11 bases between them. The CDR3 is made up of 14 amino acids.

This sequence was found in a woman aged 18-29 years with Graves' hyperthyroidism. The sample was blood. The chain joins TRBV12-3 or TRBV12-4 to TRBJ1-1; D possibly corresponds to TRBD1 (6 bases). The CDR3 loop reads CASSRDTGNTEAFF. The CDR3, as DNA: TGTGCCAGCAGTCGGGACACCGGGAACACTGAAGCTTTCTTT.